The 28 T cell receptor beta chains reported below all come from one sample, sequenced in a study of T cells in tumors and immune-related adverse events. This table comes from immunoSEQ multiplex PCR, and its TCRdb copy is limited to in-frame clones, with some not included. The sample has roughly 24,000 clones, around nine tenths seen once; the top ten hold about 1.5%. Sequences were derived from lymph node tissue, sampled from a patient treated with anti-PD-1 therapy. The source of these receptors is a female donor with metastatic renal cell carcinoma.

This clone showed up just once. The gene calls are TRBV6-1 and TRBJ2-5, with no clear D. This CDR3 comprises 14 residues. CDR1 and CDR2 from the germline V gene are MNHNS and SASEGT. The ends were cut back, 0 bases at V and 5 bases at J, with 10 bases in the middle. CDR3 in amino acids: CASSEAAILETQYF. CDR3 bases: TGTGCCAGCAGTGAAGCCGCAATCTTGGAGACCCAGTACTTC.

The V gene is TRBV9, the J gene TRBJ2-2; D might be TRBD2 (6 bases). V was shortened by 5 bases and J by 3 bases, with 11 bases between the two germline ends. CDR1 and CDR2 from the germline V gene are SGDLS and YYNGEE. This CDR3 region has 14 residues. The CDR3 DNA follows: TGTGCCAGCAGGGAGGGGCGACACACCGGGGAGCTGTTTTTT. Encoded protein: CASREGRHTGELFF.

The CDR3: CASSEIGRAGYEQYF. CDR3 DNA sequence: TGTGCCAGCAGTGAAATCGGCAGGGCGGGCTACGAGCAGTACTTC. V gene TRBV6-1 combines with J gene TRBJ2-7; D possibly matches TRBD1 or TRBD2 (5 bases each). V lost 2 bases and J 3 bases, leaving 14 bases between the germline ends. The germline V gene has CDR1 MNHNS and CDR2 SASEGT. The CDR3 extends over 15 amino acids.

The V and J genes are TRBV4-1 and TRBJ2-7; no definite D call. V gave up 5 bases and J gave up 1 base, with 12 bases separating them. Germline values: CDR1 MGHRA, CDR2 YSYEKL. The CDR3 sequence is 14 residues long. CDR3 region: CASSFLDTSYEQYF. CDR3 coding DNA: TGCGCCAGCAGCTTTTTGGATACTTCCTACGAGCAGTACTTC.

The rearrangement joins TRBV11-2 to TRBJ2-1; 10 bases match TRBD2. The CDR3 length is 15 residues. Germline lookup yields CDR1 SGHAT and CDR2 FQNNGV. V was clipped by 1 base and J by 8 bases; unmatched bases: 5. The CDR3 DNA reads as TGTGCCAGCAGCTTAGGTAGCGGGAGGTTCTATGAGCAGTTCTTC. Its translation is CASSLGSGRFYEQFF.

The CDR3 nucleotides are TGTGCCAGCAGCAGCGGGACAGGGGTCTCTAATGAAAAACTGTTTTTT. Translation: CASSSGTGVSNEKLFF. V and J are TRBV7-9 and TRBJ1-4; 10 bases fit TRBD1. The V gene's germline CDR1 is SEHNR and CDR2 FQNEAQ (reference sequence). V dropped 5 bases and J dropped 3; count of bases not matched to a gene: 6. This CDR3 region has 16 residues.

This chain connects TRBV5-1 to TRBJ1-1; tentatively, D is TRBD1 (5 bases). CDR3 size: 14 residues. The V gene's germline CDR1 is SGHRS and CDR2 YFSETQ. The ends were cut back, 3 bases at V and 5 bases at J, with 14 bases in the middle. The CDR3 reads CASSSLQGGTEAFF. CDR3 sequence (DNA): TGCGCCAGCAGCTCGTTGCAGGGTGGGACTGAAGCTTTCTTT.

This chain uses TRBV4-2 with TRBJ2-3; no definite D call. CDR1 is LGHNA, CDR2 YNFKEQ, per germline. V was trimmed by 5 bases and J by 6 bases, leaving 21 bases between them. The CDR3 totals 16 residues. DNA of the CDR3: TGTGCCAGCAGCACAAAAAGACACTACGCCTTGGATACGCAGTATTTT. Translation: CASSTKRHYALDTQYF.

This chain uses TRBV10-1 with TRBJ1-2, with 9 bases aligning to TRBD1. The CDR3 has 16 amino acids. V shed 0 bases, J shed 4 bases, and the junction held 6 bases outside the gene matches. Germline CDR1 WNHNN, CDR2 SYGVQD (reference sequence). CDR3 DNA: TGCGCCAGCAGTGAGTCCGGGACAGGGTCAATCTATGGCTACACCTTC. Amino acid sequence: CASSESGTGSIYGYTF.

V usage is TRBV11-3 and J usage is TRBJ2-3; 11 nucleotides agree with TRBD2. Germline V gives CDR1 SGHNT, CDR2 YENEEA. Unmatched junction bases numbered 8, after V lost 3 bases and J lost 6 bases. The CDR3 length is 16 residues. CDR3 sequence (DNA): TGTGCCAGCAGCTTGCGGGGTAGCGGGGGGGCGGATACGCAGTATTTT. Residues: CASSLRGSGGADTQYF.

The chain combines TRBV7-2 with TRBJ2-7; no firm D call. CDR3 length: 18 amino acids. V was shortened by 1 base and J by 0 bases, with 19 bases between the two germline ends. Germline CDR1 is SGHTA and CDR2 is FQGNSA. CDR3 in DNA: TGTGCCAGCAGCTTAGACAGCCACCAAGGGATTAGCTCCTACGAGCAGTACTTC. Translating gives CASSLDSHQGISSYEQYF.

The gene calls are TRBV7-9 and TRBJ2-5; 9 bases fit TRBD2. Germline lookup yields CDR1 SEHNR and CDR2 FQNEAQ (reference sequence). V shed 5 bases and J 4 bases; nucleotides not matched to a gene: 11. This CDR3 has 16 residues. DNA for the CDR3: TGTGCCAGCAGCGGTGGGGGACTAGCCTTTAGAGAGACCCAGTACTTC. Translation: CASSGGGLAFRETQYF. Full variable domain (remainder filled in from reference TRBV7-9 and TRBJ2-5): DTGVSQNPRHKITKRGQNVTFRCDPISEHNRLYWYRQTLGQGPEFLTYFQNEAQLEKSRLLSDRFSAERPKGSFSTLEIQRTEQGDSAMYLCASSGGGLAFRETQYFGPGTRLLVL.

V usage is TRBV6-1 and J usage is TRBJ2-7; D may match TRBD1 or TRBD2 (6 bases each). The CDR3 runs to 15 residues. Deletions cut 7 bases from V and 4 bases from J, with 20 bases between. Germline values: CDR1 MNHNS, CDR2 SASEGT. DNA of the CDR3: TGTGCCAGCACCAGAGAGGGGGGACCTTTTTACGAGCAGTACTTC. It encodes CASTREGGPFYEQYF.

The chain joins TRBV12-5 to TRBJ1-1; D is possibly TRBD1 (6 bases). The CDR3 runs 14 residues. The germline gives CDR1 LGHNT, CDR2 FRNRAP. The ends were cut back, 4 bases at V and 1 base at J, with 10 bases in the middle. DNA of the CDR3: TGTGCTAGTGGTTGGACAGATAGGAACACTGAAGCTTTCTTT. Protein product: CASGWTDRNTEAFF.

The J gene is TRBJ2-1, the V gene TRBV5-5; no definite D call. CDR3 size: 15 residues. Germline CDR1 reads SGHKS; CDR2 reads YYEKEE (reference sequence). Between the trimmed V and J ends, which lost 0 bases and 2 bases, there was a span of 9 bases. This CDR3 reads CASSLAYPPYNEQFF. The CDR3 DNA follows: TGTGCCAGCAGCTTGGCTTATCCTCCCTACAATGAGCAGTTCTTC.

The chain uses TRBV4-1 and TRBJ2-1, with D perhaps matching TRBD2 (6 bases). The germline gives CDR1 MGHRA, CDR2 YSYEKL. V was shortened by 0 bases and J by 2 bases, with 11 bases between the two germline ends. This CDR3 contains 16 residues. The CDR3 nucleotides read TGCGCCAGCAGCCAAGACCGGCGGGAAGCCTACAATGAGCAGTTCTTC. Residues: CASSQDRREAYNEQFF.

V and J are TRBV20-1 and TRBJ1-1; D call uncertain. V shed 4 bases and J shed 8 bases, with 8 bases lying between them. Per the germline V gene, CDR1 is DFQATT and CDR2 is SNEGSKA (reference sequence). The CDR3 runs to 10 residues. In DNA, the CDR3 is TGCAGTGCTATCCGCCGGGAAGCTTTCTTT. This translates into CSAIRREAFF.

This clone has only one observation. The CDR3 spells CASSFGQGWVTEAFF. The CDR3 DNA reads as TGTGCCAGCAGTTTTGGGCAGGGTTGGGTCACTGAAGCTTTCTTT. This chain joins TRBV28 and TRBJ1-1; tentatively, D is TRBD1 (5 bases). Germline loops: CDR1 MDHEN, CDR2 SYDVKM. V lost 3 bases to trimming and J lost 4 bases, with 15 bases between them. The CDR3 runs 15 residues.

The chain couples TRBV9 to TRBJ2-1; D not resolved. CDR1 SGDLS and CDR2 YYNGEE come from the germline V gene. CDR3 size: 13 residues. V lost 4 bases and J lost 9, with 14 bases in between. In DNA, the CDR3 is TGTGCCAGCAGCCGCACTCCACAAATTGAGCAGTTCTTC. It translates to CASSRTPQIEQFF.

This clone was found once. This CDR3 is CASSASNLETQYF. CDR3 in DNA: TGTGCCAGCAGCGCTAGCAATCTGGAGACCCAGTACTTC. The J gene is TRBJ2-5, the V gene TRBV9; tentatively, D is TRBD2 (5 bases). CDR3 length equals 13 residues. V dropped 3 bases and J dropped 5 bases, with 11 bases sitting between them. Germline V gene data show CDR1 as SGDLS and CDR2 as YYNGEE.

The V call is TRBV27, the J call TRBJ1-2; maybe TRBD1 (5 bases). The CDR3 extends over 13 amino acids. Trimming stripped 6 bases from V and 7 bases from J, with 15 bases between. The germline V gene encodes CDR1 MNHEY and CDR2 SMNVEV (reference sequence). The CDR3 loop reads CASRTQGGGGYTF. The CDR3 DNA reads TGTGCCAGCAGGACCCAGGGTGGGGGTGGCTACACCTTC.

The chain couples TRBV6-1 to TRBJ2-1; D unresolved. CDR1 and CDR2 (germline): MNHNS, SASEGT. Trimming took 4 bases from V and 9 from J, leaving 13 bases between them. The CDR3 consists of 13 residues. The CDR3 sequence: CASSGGRRAEQFF. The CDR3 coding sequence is TGTGCCAGCAGTGGAGGACGCAGAGCTGAGCAGTTCTTC.

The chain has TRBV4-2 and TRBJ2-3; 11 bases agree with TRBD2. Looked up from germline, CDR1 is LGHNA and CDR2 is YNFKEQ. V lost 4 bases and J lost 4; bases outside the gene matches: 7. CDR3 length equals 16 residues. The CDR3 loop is CASSRTSGRIADTQYF. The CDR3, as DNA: TGTGCCAGCAGCCGAACTAGCGGGAGAATCGCAGATACGCAGTATTTT.

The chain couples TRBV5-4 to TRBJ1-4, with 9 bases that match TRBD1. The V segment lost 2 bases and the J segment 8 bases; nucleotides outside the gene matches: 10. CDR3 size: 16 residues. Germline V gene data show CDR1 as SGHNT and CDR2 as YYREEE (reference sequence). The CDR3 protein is CASSFFPGTGWEKLFF. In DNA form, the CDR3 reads TGTGCCAGCAGCTTCTTTCCGGGGACAGGGTGGGAAAAACTGTTTTTT.

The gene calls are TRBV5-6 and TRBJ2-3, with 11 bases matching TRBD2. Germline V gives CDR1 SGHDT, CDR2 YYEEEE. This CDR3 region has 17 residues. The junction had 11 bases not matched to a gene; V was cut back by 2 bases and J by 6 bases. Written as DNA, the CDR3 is TGTGCCAGCAGCTTAATTGCCGGGACTAGCGGCTCGGATACGCAGTATTTT. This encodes CASSLIAGTSGSDTQYF.

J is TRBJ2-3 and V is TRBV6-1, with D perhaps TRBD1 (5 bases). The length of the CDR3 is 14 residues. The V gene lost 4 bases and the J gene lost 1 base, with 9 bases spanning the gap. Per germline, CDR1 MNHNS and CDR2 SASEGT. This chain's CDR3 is CASSGEQGTDTQYF. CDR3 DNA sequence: TGTGCCAGCAGTGGTGAACAGGGCACAGATACGCAGTATTTT.

The DNA for the CDR3 is TGTGCCAGCAGTTGGGTCTGGGGGAGGGGCTACGAGCAGTACTTC. Amino acid sequence: CASSWVWGRGYEQYF. The chain recombines TRBV6-1 with TRBJ2-7, with 7 bases fitting TRBD2. CDR3 length equals 15 residues. Germline trimming cut 5 bases from V and 3 bases from J; bases unmatched to any gene: 10. Per germline, CDR1 MNHNS and CDR2 SASEGT.

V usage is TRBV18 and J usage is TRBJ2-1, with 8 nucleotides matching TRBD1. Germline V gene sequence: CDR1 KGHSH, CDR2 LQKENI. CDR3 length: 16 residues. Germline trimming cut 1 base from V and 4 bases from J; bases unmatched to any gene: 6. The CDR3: CASSPRSDRVYNEQFF. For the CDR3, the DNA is TGTGCCAGCTCACCACGATCGGACAGGGTTTACAATGAGCAGTTCTTC.